This TCR beta chain comes out of a study of early T cells in non-severe SARS-CoV-2 infection. Study background: Sequenced material consisted of bulk RNA (from unsorted whole blood), and chains were unpaired. Study-level findings and limits: Private and CD4 specificities were missed by VDJdb matching, skewed to anti-spike CD8.

This clonotype was detected many times. The antigen is unknown. The V end lost 0 bases, the J end lost 3 bases, and 20 bases lay between the germline ends. Per the germline V gene, CDR1 is LGHDT and CDR2 is YNNKEL (reference sequence). The CDR3 is 19 residues long. Researchers attached unique molecular identifiers to individual cDNA molecules. MiXCR was run by TCRdb on the 5' RACE reads, yielding one entry per CDR3 protein. Here the sample spans 30,000 to 35,000 distinct CDR3 sequences, 5.7% being singletons. This sequence joins TRBV3-1 and TRBJ2-2; D could derive from TRBD1 or TRBD2 (6 bases each). The source material was whole blood. The clonotype comes from an adult who was a healthcare worker with PCR-confirmed SARS-CoV-2 infection or an uninfected control (not recorded which). The CDR3: CASSQDLLRGDQDTGELFF. The DNA for the CDR3 is TGTGCCAGCAGCCAAGATTTGTTAAGGGGGGATCAGGACACCGGGGAGCTGTTTTTT.